The clone carrying this T cell receptor (beta chain) has a count of ten or more. Antigen: not known. The data were obtained in a study of T cells in Graves' hyperthyroidism and ophthalmopathy. The study, taken as a whole, reports: Ophthalmopathy and stable hyperthyroidism were separated by a 13 V-J model.

TCR beta CDR3 sequences were amplified from RNA transcripts. First-round RT-PCR targeting the TCR CDR3 was performed with the HTBI primer set. One entry per CDR3 protein, called by TCRdb with MiXCR from the multiplex PCR reads. Here the sample spans 400,000 to 550,000 distinct CDR3 sequences, roughly 14% being singletons. Germline CDR1 and CDR2: SGHAT and FQNNGV. V was clipped by 1 base and J by 6 bases, with 7 bases between them. This CDR3 region has 12 residues. This rearrangement joins TRBV11-2 to TRBJ2-7; D gene uncertain. This receptor was taken from a young woman with Graves' hyperthyroidism. The sequencing sample was made of blood. The CDR3 is CASSLGGAEQYF. The CDR3 nucleotides are TGTGCCAGCAGCTTAGGGGGTGCCGAGCAGTACTTC.